This T cell receptor beta chain derives from a study of cytomegalovirus exposure and HLA in healthy donors. On the study more broadly: In an earlier analysis, 117 million unique TCR beta sequences were found from some 180 million T cells.

V lost 5 bases and J lost 1, with 5 bases in between. Germline values: CDR1 MNHEY, CDR2 SVGAGI. The CDR3 sequence is 13 residues long. In the case of this clone: The antigen is undetermined.

13 Jbeta primers and 60 Vbeta primers were used for the PCR. TCRdb's table, derived via immunoSEQ multiplex PCR, lists solely in-frame clones and lacks some. The sample carries approximately 170,000 clones, around 79% recorded once. Study-wide results and limits: Presence/absence analyses assumed roughly uniform sequencing depth across donors. Cytomegalovirus association was assigned to about 150 TCR beta chains.

The clonotype comes from a woman aged 40 to 49 in good health and CMV-seropositive. The rearrangement links TRBV6-5 to TRBJ2-2; no clear D gene. The specimen sequenced was PBMCs. CDR3 sequence reads: CASSPQNTGELFF. CDR3 bases: TGTGCCAGCAGTCCCCAGAACACCGGGGAGCTGTTTTTT.